The present TCR beta chain was sequenced within a study of T cell responses to AZD1222 COVID-19 vaccine. Whole-study context: Samples with a second dose at about 4 or about 12 weeks were pooled together.

A note on this clone: Its specificity is not known.

Regarding the study as a whole: Spike-specific TCR depth and breadth grew after two AZD1222 doses. Among spike-specific TCRs, nearly half reportedly target unmutated variant regions.

Produced via immunoSEQ multiplex PCR; TCRdb's table is partial and in-frame only. The repertoire holds roughly 150,000 clones, with just under 95% as singletons. Trimming removed 0 bases from V and 0 bases from J, with 6 bases in between. Germline V gene lookup returns CDR1 LGHNA and CDR2 YNFKEQ. The CDR3 runs to 15 residues. The sample here was peripheral blood, taken on day 0 of AZD1222 vaccination. The J gene is TRBJ1-5, the V gene TRBV4-2; D is undetermined. The sequence was obtained from an adult in good health. The CDR3 DNA reads TGTGCCAGCAGCCAAGAAGCGAATAGCAATCAGCCCCAGCATTTT. Its translation is CASSQEANSNQPQHF.